The rows below give T cell receptor beta chains drawn from one sample of a study of blood T cell repertoires in COVID-19. Measured with immunoSEQ multiplex PCR; TCRdb has only the in-frame clones, and not every one. The sample lists about 230,000 clones; approximately 80% were seen once. Sequences were obtained from peripheral blood. Receptors originate from a middle-aged woman who had recovered from COVID-19. Both conserved end residues are part of each CDR3. D genes are given only for firm matches. Only some rows state a clone size, as once, few, many or a class for expanded clones.

v_gene: TRBV3-1/TRBV3-2; abundance: few; j_gene: TRBJ1-5; d_gene: NA; CDR3nt: TGTGCCAGCAGCCAGGCCGGGGGGAATCAGCCCCAGCATTTT; CDR3aa: CASSQAGGNQPQHF
v_gene: TRBV6-2/TRBV6-3; abundance: NA; j_gene: TRBJ2-4; d_gene: TRBD2; CDR3nt: TGTGCCAGCAGTTACTCCGTGCGGGGGAGTGATCTAGCCAAAAACATTCAGTACTTC; CDR3aa: CASSYSVRGSDLAKNIQYF
v_gene: TRBV3-1/TRBV3-2; abundance: NA; j_gene: TRBJ2-1; d_gene: NA; CDR3nt: TGTGCCAGCAGCTCACCCTCCCTTCTACTCAATGAGCAGTTCTTC; CDR3aa: CASSSPSLLLNEQFF
v_gene: TRBV9; abundance: NA; j_gene: TRBJ2-5; d_gene: NA; CDR3nt: TGTGCCAGCAGCGTAGGAGGGATCGAGACCCAGTACTTC; CDR3aa: CASSVGGIETQYF
v_gene: TRBV10-3; abundance: NA; j_gene: TRBJ2-3; d_gene: TRBD1; CDR3nt: TGTGCCATCAGTGACCAACACATAGGGGGCAAAGATACGCAGTATTTT; CDR3aa: CAISDQHIGGKDTQYF
v_gene: TRBV6-6; abundance: once; j_gene: TRBJ1-2; d_gene: NA; CDR3nt: TGTGCCAGCAGTAAGGAGGGGCCTAACTATGGCTACACCTTC; CDR3aa: CASSKEGPNYGYTF
v_gene: TRBV29-1; abundance: NA; j_gene: TRBJ1-1; d_gene: TRBD1; CDR3nt: TGCAGCGTTGGCCGGGACAGGGACACTGAAGCTTTCTTT; CDR3aa: CSVGRDRDTEAFF
v_gene: TRBV5-1; abundance: NA; j_gene: TRBJ2-7; d_gene: TRBD1; CDR3nt: TGCGCCAGCAGTCTATCGGGACAGGGAGGCGAGCAGTACTTC; CDR3aa: CASSLSGQGGEQYF
v_gene: TRBV19; abundance: NA; j_gene: TRBJ2-3; d_gene: NA; CDR3nt: TGTGCCAGTAGTAGGCAGGGTGGGAATACGCAGTATTTT; CDR3aa: CASSRQGGNTQYF
v_gene: TRBV7-9; abundance: NA; j_gene: TRBJ2-4; d_gene: NA; CDR3nt: TGTGCCAGCAGCTTAAGCGCTCAAGCCAAAAACATTCAGTACTTC; CDR3aa: CASSLSAQAKNIQYF
v_gene: TRBV6-5; abundance: once; j_gene: TRBJ2-2; d_gene: TRBD2; CDR3nt: TGTGCCAGCAGTATCAGCGGGGGGGCCACCGGGGAGCTGTTTTTT; CDR3aa: CASSISGGATGELFF
v_gene: TRBV5-1; abundance: NA; j_gene: TRBJ2-5; d_gene: NA; CDR3nt: TGCGCCAGCAGCTTGGGTTTGACAGACCAAGAGACCCAGTACTTC; CDR3aa: CASSLGLTDQETQYF
v_gene: TRBV9; abundance: NA; j_gene: TRBJ1-2; d_gene: NA; CDR3nt: TGTGCCAGCAGCGTTACTACGACAGGAAGGTCCTATGGCTACACCTTC; CDR3aa: CASSVTTTGRSYGYTF
v_gene: TRBV6-1; abundance: NA; j_gene: TRBJ1-2; d_gene: NA; CDR3nt: TGTGCCAGCAGTGAAGGGGGCCTATCGAACTATGGCTACACCTTC; CDR3aa: CASSEGGLSNYGYTF
v_gene: TRBV20-1; abundance: NA; j_gene: TRBJ2-2; d_gene: NA; CDR3nt: TGCAGTGCTAGTAGGGGATTCACCGGGGAGCTGTTTTTT; CDR3aa: CSASRGFTGELFF
v_gene: TRBV3-1/TRBV3-2; abundance: NA; j_gene: TRBJ1-2; d_gene: NA; CDR3nt: TGTGCCAGCAGCCAAGATTGGTCGTCGGGGTCCGGCTACACCTTC; CDR3aa: CASSQDWSSGSGYTF